What follows is one T cell receptor beta chain and its context. The antigen remains undetermined. The data are from a study of cytomegalovirus exposure and HLA in healthy donors. General study results and limits: The authors confirmed in vitro that a few CMV-associated chains were specific for CMV antigens. In a later analysis, first-cohort TCR clusters were found to tend to co-occur in the 90 to 150 validation repertoires.

Germline-derived CDR1 and CDR2 are LGHNT and FRNRAP. V lost 2 bases, J lost 1 base, and 12 bases lay in between. The CDR3 contains 16 residues. The repertoire was sequenced with immunoSEQ multiplex PCR; TCRdb's copy has only in-frame clones and lacks some. The sample records over 100,000 clones, approximately 94% being singletons. The chain links TRBV12-5 to TRBJ2-1; D perhaps matches TRBD2 (6 bases). The sample consisted of PBMCs. The source is a woman aged 18-29 years in good health and CMV-seronegative. CDR3 in DNA: TGTGCTAGTGGTTTGAAACTTGGGGGGTCCTACAATGAGCAGTTCTTC. Encoded protein: CASGLKLGGSYNEQFF.